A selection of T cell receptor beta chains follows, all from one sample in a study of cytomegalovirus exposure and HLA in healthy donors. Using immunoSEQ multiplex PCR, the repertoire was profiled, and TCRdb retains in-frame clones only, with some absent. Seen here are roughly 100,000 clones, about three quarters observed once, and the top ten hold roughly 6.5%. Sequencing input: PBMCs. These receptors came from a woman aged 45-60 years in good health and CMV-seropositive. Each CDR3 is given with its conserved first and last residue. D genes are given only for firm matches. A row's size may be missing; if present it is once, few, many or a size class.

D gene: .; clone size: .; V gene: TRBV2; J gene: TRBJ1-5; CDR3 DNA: TGTGCCAGCAGTGAAGGGGCAGGGCCCCAGCATTTT; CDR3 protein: CASSEGAGPQHF
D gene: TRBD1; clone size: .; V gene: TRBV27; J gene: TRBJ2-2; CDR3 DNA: TGTGCCAGCAGTTTATCCTCTCGGGACAGGGATCCCACCGGGGAGCTGTTTTTT; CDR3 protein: CASSLSSRDRDPTGELFF
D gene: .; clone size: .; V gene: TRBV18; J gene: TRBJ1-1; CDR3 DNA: TGTGCCAGCTCACCACTGACCAGGGGTCTCACTGAGGCTTTCTTT; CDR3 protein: CASSPLTRGLTEAFF
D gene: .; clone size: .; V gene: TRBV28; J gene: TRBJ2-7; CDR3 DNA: TGTGCCAGCAGCCTAGGGCGGGGAGCCTACGAGCAGTACTTC; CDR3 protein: CASSLGRGAYEQYF
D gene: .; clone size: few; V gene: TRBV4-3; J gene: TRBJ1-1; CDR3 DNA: TGCGCCAGCAGCCAAGGGGCAGGGCTGCGGACTGAAGCTTTCTTT; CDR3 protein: CASSQGAGLRTEAFF
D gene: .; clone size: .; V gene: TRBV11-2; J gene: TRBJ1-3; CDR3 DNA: TGTGCCAGCAGCCCCCGCCAGTTACGTGGAAACACCATATATTTT; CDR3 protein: CASSPRQLRGNTIYF
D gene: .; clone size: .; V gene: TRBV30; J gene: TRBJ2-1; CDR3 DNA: TGTGCCTGGAGGTCGAGGTTCTCCTACAATGAGCAGTTCTTC; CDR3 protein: CAWRSRFSYNEQFF
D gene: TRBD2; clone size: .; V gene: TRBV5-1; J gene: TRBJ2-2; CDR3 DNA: TGCGCCAGCAGGGGACTAGCGCTGAACACCGGGGAGCTGTTTTTT; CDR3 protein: CASRGLALNTGELFF
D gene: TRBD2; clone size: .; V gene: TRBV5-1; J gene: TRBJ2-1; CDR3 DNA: TGCGCCAGCAGCGTGAGCGGGGTATCCTACAATGAGCAGTTCTTC; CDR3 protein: CASSVSGVSYNEQFF
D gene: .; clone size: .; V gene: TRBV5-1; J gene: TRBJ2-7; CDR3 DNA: TGCGCCAGCAGCTTGGGACAACCGGCCTCCTACGAGCAGTACTTC; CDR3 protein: CASSLGQPASYEQYF
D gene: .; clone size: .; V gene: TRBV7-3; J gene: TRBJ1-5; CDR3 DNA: TGTGCCAGCAGCTTAGTGGGGGGAAACAATCAGCCCCAGCATTTT; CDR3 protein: CASSLVGGNNQPQHF
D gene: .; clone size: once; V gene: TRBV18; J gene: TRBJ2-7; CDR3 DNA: TGTGCCAGCTCACCAGATCACAGAGGGCATTCTTACGAGCAGTACTTC; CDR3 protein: CASSPDHRGHSYEQYF
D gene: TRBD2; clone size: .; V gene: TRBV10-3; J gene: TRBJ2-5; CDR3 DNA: TGTGCCATCAGTGAGCCATGGACTGGTACTAGCGGGGGGGGTTTAGAGACCCAGTACTTC; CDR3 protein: CAISEPWTGTSGGGLETQYF
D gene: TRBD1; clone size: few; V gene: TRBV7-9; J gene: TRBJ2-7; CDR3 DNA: TGTGCCAGCGTAGAAACCGCACATACAGGGGGCGGCGAGCAGTACTTC; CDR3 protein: CASVETAHTGGGEQYF
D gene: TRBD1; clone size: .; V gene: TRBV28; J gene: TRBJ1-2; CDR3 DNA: TGTGCCAGCAGTTCTCACCCCGGGACAGGCCTAAATGGCTACACCTTC; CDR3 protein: CASSSHPGTGLNGYTF
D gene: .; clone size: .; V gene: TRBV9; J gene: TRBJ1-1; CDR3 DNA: TGTGCCAGCAGCGGTGCAGGGTGGAACACTGAAGCTTTCTTT; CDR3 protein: CASSGAGWNTEAFF
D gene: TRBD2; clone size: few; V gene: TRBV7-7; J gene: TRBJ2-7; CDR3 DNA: TGTGCTAGCAGCCCGGGACTAGCGGGGGGCTACGAGCAGTACTTC; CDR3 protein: CASSPGLAGGYEQYF
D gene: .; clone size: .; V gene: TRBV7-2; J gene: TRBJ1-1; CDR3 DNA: TGTGCCAGCAGCTTAGAAATATCCAGGGCTGGCACTGAAGCTTTCTTT; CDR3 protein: CASSLEISRAGTEAFF
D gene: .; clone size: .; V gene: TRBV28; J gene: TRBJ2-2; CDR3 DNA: TGTGCCAGCAGTCCAAATAGGGGCACCGGGGAGCTGTTTTTT; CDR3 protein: CASSPNRGTGELFF
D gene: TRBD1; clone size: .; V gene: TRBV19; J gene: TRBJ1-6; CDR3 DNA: TGTGCCAGTAGGGACAGGGGTGGCTCACCCCTCCACTTT; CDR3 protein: CASRDRGGSPLHF
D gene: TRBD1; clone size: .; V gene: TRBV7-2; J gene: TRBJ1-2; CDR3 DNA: TGTGCCAGCAGCTCTGCCTTGGGACAGATATATGGCTACACCTTC; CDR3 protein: CASSSALGQIYGYTF
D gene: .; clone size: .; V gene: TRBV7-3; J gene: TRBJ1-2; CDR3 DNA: TGTGCCAGCAGCTTATCAGGAGGCTATGGCTACACCTTC; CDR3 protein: CASSLSGGYGYTF
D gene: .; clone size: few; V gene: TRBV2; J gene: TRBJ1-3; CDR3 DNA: TGTGCCAGCAGCTCGCGGCCTAGCTCTGGAAACACCATATATTTT; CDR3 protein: CASSSRPSSGNTIYF
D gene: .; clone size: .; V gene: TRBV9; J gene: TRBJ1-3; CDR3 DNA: TGTGCCAGCAGCGTAGTGCCGGGCTCTGGAAACACCATATATTTT; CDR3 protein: CASSVVPGSGNTIYF
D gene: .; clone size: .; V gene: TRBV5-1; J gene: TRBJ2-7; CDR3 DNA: TGCGCCAGCAGCCCGGACAGCAGGTACGAGCAGTACTTC; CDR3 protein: CASSPDSRYEQYF
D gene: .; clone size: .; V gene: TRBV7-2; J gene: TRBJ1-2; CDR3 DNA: TGTGCCAGCAGCTTAGTAAACTATGGCTACACCTTC; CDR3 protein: CASSLVNYGYTF
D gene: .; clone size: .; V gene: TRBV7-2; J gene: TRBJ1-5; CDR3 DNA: TGTGCCAGCAGACTGGGACCAGAAAGCGGGGCCCAGCATTTT; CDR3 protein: CASRLGPESGAQHF
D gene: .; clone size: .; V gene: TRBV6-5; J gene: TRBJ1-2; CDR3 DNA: TGTGCCAGCACCCTCGACCCCCAAGGAACTAGTGGCTACACCTTC; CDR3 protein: CASTLDPQGTSGYTF
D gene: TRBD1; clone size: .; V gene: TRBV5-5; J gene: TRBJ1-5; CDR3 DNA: TGTGCCAGCAGCTTGAGGCAGGGGGCTAATCAGCCCCAGCATTTT; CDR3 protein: CASSLRQGANQPQHF
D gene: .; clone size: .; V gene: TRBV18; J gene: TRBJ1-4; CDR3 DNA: TGTGCCAGCTCACCGGAAACGGGGTCCCTTGAAAAACTGTTTTTT; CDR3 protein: CASSPETGSLEKLFF
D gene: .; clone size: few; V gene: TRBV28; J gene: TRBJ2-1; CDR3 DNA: TGTGCCAGCAAACTTTCAGCGGGTGCCTACAATGAGCAGTTCTTC; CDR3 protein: CASKLSAGAYNEQFF
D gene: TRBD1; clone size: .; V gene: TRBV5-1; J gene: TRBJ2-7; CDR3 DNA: TGCGCCAGCAGCTTTGGGCAGGGGGCGTCTGAGCAGTACTTC; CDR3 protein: CASSFGQGASEQYF
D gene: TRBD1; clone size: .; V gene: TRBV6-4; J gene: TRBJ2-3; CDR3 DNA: TGTGCCAGCAGTGACTCCGGCAGGGGGACAGATACGCAGTATTTT; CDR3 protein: CASSDSGRGTDTQYF
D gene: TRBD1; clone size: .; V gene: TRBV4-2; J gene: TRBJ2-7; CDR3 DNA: TGTGCCAGCAGGACATACGTGGGGACAGCCCAGACCTACGAGCAGTACTTC; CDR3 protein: CASRTYVGTAQTYEQYF
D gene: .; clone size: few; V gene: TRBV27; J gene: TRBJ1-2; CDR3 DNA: TGTGCCAGCAGCCCCGGGGGGCGCTATGGCTACACCTTC; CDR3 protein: CASSPGGRYGYTF
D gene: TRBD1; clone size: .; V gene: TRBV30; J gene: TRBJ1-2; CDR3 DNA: TGTGCCTGGAGGGGACAGCCATTGTATGGCTACACCTTC; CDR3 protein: CAWRGQPLYGYTF
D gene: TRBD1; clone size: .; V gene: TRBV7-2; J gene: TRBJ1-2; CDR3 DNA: TGTGCCAGCAGCTCTCGCAGGGGGTCCTATGGCTACACCTTC; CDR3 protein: CASSSRRGSYGYTF
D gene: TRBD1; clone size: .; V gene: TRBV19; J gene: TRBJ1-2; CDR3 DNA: TGTGCCAGTAGTATGACAGGGCTCTATGGCTACACCTTC; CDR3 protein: CASSMTGLYGYTF
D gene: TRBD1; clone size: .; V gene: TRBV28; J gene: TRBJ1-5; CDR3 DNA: TGTGCCAGCCTCTCAAGGGACAGATTTTATAATCAGCCCCAGCATTTT; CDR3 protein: CASLSRDRFYNQPQHF
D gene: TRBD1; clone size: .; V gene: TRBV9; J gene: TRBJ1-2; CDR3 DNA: TGTGCCAGCAGCGCGCGGGACAGATATGGCTACACCTTC; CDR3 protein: CASSARDRYGYTF
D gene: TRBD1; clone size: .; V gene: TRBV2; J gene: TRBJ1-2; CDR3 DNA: TGTGCCAGAGCGGGACAGGAGATCCCTAACTATGGCTACACCTTC; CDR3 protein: CARAGQEIPNYGYTF
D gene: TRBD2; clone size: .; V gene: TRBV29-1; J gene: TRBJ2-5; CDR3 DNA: TGCAGCGTTGAAGATCGGAGCGGGGGGAGGCAAGAGACCCAGTACTTC; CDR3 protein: CSVEDRSGGRQETQYF
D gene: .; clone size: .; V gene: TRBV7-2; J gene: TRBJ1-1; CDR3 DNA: TGTGCCACCCGGTGGACCCCCGGGGTCCCCCACACTGAAGCTTTCTTT; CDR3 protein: CATRWTPGVPHTEAFF
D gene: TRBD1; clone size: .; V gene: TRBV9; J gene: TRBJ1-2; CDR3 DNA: TGTGCCAGCAGCCCTACCTCGACAGGGGGATCGGGGGGCTACACCTTC; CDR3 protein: CASSPTSTGGSGGYTF
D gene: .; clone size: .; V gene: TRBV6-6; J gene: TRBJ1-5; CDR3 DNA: TGTGCCAGCAGTTACGCGCGGGACCCAAGAAGTCCCCAGCATTTT; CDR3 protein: CASSYARDPRSPQHF
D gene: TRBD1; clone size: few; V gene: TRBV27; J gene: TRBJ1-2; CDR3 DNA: TGTGCCAGCACCGATTACGGGACAGGGGCACAACATGGCTACACCTTC; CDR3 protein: CASTDYGTGAQHGYTF
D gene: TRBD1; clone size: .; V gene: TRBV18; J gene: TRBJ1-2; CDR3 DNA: TGTGCCAGCTCACCCGGGACAGGGCGATCAAACTATGGCTACACCTTC; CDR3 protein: CASSPGTGRSNYGYTF
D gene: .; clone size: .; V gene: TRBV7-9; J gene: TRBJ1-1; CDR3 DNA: TGTGCCAGCAGCTTAGGGGCAACGACCGAAGCTTTCTTT; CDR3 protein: CASSLGATTEAFF
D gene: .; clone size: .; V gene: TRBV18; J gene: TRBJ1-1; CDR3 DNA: TGTGCCAGCTCACCACAGCTTGCCGATAAAGCTTTCTTT; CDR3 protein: CASSPQLADKAFF